The 5 T cell receptor beta chains below were found in one sample sequenced in a study of identical twins (dated by TCRdb to 2015 to 2016). Library preparation employed 5' RACE. The sample was run on an Illumina HiSeq 2000. Through fastp at Q25 and MiXCR, TCRdb rebuilt clones from the public reads, retaining in-frame beta chains. When rows share a CDR3 protein, they turn into one entry using the most common DNA and genes. Here the sample has about 810,000 distinct CDR3 sequences; approximately 13% occur a single time. 1.5% to 2% of the sample rests with the top ten. This same sample was also part of a study on yellow fever vaccine responses in identical twins.

Specimen: PBMCs. The source of these receptors is a woman aged 18-35 years in good health.

The chain recombines TRBV24-1 with TRBJ2-1, with 9 nucleotides matching TRBD1. CDR3 size: 21 residues. The trim removed 2 bases at V and 4 bases at J, leaving 20 bases unmatched. Germline CDR1 KGHDR, CDR2 SFDVKD. The CDR3 region has the DNA TGTGCCACCAGTGATTCTCAGTCCCGGGACAGGGAAGAAGGGCCTTACAATGAGCAGTTCTTC. It translates to CATSDSQSRDREEGPYNEQFF.

This clonotype has just a few counts. The CDR3, as DNA: TGTGCCAGCAATGTAAGGACAGATACGCAGTATTTT. Encoded protein: CASNVRTDTQYF. The rearrangement joins TRBV2 to TRBJ2-3; D is unclear. Germline-derived CDR1 and CDR2 are SNHLY and FYNNEI. V lost 7 bases, J lost 3 bases, and 8 bases lay in between. The CDR3 has 12 amino acids.

There are a few counts of this clonotype. The chain recombines TRBV10-3 with TRBJ2-3, with 14 nucleotides matching TRBD2. Germline V gene sequence: CDR1 ENHRY, CDR2 SYGVKD. The CDR3 contains 18 residues. V gave up 7 bases and J gave up 0 bases; unmatched junction bases: 9. The CDR3 protein is CAINKGLAGVPSTDTQYF. In DNA form, the CDR3 reads TGTGCCATCAATAAGGGACTAGCGGGAGTTCCCAGCACAGATACGCAGTATTTT.

The rearrangement links TRBV3-1 to TRBJ2-7; 11 bases align to TRBD2. CDR1 is LGHDT and CDR2 is YNNKEL in the germline V gene (reference sequence). The CDR3 has 15 residues. The V gene end was trimmed by 0 bases and the J gene end by 3 bases; junction bases not matched to a gene: 1. The CDR3 DNA reads TGTGCCAGCAGCCAAGAACTAGCGGGGGACTACGAGCAGTACTTC. Translating gives CASSQELAGDYEQYF.

The chain links TRBV2 to TRBJ2-7; D is uncertain. Looked up from germline, CDR1 is SNHLY and CDR2 is FYNNEI. This CDR3 comprises 13 residues. Trimming removed 10 bases at V and 1 base at J, with 14 bases between. The CDR3 spells CATYAAGSYEQYV. CDR3 DNA sequence: TGTGCCACCTACGCCGCCGGGTCCTACGAGCAGTACGTC.